A selection of T cell receptor beta chains follows, all from one sample in a study of beta chain features in type 1 diabetes. Assay: immunoSEQ multiplex PCR; the TCRdb copy retains only in-frame clones and omits some. The sample consists of hundreds of thousands of clones, less than 10% of them appearing once. Sequences were obtained from central memory CD4+ T cells from blood. The source of these receptors is a woman aged 18-29 years in good health. Each CDR3 is given with its conserved first and last residue. A D gene is named only where the DNA matches it firmly. Expanded clones get a size class; other rows say once, few or many, or leave the size out.

V gene	J gene	clone size	D gene	CDR3 DNA	CDR3 protein
TRBV5-4	TRBJ1-2	many	NA	TGTGCCAGCAGACGGGACTATGGCTACACCTTC	CASRRDYGYTF
TRBV10-3	TRBJ2-5	few	TRBD1	TGTGCCATCAGTGACTCCCGACAGGGGGAGACCCAGTACTTC	CAISDSRQGETQYF
TRBV7-9	TRBJ1-5	few	TRBD1	TGTGCCAGCAGCTGGGACAGGGACAATCAGCCCCAGCATTTT	CASSWDRDNQPQHF
TRBV7-2	TRBJ2-1	few	TRBD2	TGTGCCAGCAACCAGGAGGGCGGGAGCTCCTACAATGAGCAGTTCTTC	CASNQEGGSSYNEQFF
TRBV29-1	TRBJ2-7	few	TRBD2	TGCAGCGTAACCACTAGCGGGAGTTTCTACGAGCAGTACTTC	CSVTTSGSFYEQYF
TRBV9	TRBJ2-7	NA	TRBD2	TGTGCCAGCAGCGGCCTAGCGGGAATCCACTACGAGCAGTACTTC	CASSGLAGIHYEQYF
TRBV7-2	TRBJ2-1	few	NA	TGTGCCAGCAGCCCCCGTAATTCCAATGAGCAGTTCTTC	CASSPRNSNEQFF
TRBV11-2	TRBJ1-3	NA	TRBD1	TGTGCCAGCAGGAGACAGGGGGCTGGTGGAAACACCATATATTTT	CASRRQGAGGNTIYF
TRBV6-6	TRBJ2-2	NA	TRBD2	TGTGCCAGCTTCTTGAGTGGGGGGGACACCGGGGAGCTGTTTTTT	CASFLSGGDTGELFF
TRBV7-2	TRBJ2-3	many	NA	TGTGCCAGCAGCTTACGGATGCAATCAGATACGCAGTATTTT	CASSLRMQSDTQYF
TRBV6-5	TRBJ2-4	NA	TRBD1	TGTGCCAGCAGTAAACGACAGGGGACGGACATTCAGTACTTC	CASSKRQGTDIQYF
TRBV27	TRBJ2-2	few	NA	TGTGCCAGCAGTTCGGGCGGGAAGACCGGGGAGCTGTTTTTT	CASSSGGKTGELFF
TRBV4-2	TRBJ2-1	NA	NA	TGTGCCAGCAGCCAAGAAGGTACGGCCCTCGATGAGCAGTTCTTC	CASSQEGTALDEQFF
TRBV14	TRBJ1-3	NA	NA	TGTGCCAGCAGCCAACCGGGGAACTCTGGAAACACCATATATTTT	CASSQPGNSGNTIYF
TRBV6-5	TRBJ2-7	few	NA	TGTGCCAGCAGGCTTAGCGCAACTGCAGGCGAGCAGTACTTC	CASRLSATAGEQYF
TRBV7-9	TRBJ2-7	NA	NA	TGTGCCAGCAGCTTAACGCAATACGAGCAGTACTTC	CASSLTQYEQYF
TRBV6-5	TRBJ2-5	few	NA	TGTGCCAGCTCCCGCCCCAGGGAGACCCAGTACTTC	CASSRPRETQYF
TRBV6-6	TRBJ2-7	many	NA	TGTGCCAGCAGTCCGAGAGGGGTTGAGGAGCAGTACTTC	CASSPRGVEEQYF
TRBV18	TRBJ2-7	NA	NA	TGTGCCAGCTCACCGAGCAGGGAGAACGAGCAGTACTTC	CASSPSRENEQYF
TRBV6-5	TRBJ2-1	few	NA	TGTGCCAGCAGAAAGCGGGACAGCTACAATGAGCAGTTCTTC	CASRKRDSYNEQFF
TRBV19	TRBJ2-2	few	NA	TGTGCCAGTAGTATCAACGGAGCGGAGTCTTACGGGGAGCTGTTTTTT	CASSINGAESYGELFF
TRBV28	TRBJ2-2	NA	TRBD2	TGTGCCAGCAGTCCAGCCGGACTAGCAGCTTTCACCGGGGAGCTGTTTTTT	CASSPAGLAAFTGELFF
TRBV5-6	TRBJ2-7	few	NA	TGTGCCAGCAGCTTGTACGGATCCTACGAGCAGTACTTC	CASSLYGSYEQYF
TRBV2	TRBJ1-1	NA	NA	TGTGCCGGGTCGATGAACACTGAAGCTTTCTTT	CAGSMNTEAFF
TRBV29-1	TRBJ2-7	NA	NA	TGCAGCGCCTCTGGGGGGACAAGCTCCTACGAGCAGTACTTC	CSASGGTSSYEQYF
TRBV11-1	TRBJ2-3	NA	TRBD2	TGTGCCAGCAGCTTCAGCGGGGCCCGAGATACGCAGTATTTT	CASSFSGARDTQYF
TRBV27	TRBJ2-7	NA	NA	TGTGCCAGCACGAACCTCGGTGCGCCTGCGAAAGAGCAGTACTTC	CASTNLGAPAKEQYF
TRBV5-1	TRBJ2-3	NA	TRBD2	TGCGCCAGCAGCATAACTAGCGGGACCCGTCCAGATACGCAGTATTTT	CASSITSGTRPDTQYF
TRBV27	TRBJ1-5	NA	TRBD1	TGTGCCAGCAGTTCAGGGGGTGCCAATCAGCCCCAGCATTTT	CASSSGGANQPQHF
TRBV7-2	TRBJ1-2	few	TRBD1	TGTGCCAGCAGCTTTGGGTCGGGCAGGGGGACAACTGGCTACACCTTC	CASSFGSGRGTTGYTF
TRBV9	TRBJ2-3	many	NA	TGTGCCAGCAGCGTAGGACAGCTCACAGATACGCAGTATTTT	CASSVGQLTDTQYF
TRBV2	TRBJ1-5	NA	TRBD1	TGTGCCAGCGGGGGACAGTCCAATAGCAATCAGCCCCAGCATTTT	CASGGQSNSNQPQHF
TRBV13	TRBJ2-3	NA	TRBD2	TGTGCCAGCAGCTTGAGGGCGGGAGCTAGTACAGATACGCAGTATTTT	CASSLRAGASTDTQYF
TRBV28	TRBJ2-3	many	NA	TGTGCCAGCAGCCTAGGACGGACATTCACAGATACGCAGTATTTT	CASSLGRTFTDTQYF
TRBV9	TRBJ2-1	NA	TRBD2	TGTGCCAGCAGCGCTAAGATTACTAGCGCATACAATGAGCAGTTCTTC	CASSAKITSAYNEQFF
TRBV4-2	TRBJ1-5	few	NA	TGTGCCAGCAGCCAAGATTGGGCAGGGGTTCAGCCCCAGCATTTT	CASSQDWAGVQPQHF
TRBV7-9	TRBJ1-1	few	TRBD1	TGTGCCAGCAGCCCAACAGGGGCTAACACTGAAGCTTTCTTT	CASSPTGANTEAFF